Listed below are T cell receptor beta chains from one sample, sequenced in a study of CD8+ T cells in alopecia areata. Sequenced by immunoSEQ multiplex PCR; TCRdb stores in-frame clones only, minus some. This table holds 100,000 to 150,000 clones, 49% found once. The sample consisted of CD8+ T cells sorted from blood, taken at week 0. All receptors come from a human donor with alopecia areata. Both conserved end residues are part of each CDR3. The D gene is left open where the match is weak. Not all rows give a size; the values are once, few, many and, for expanded clones, a class.

J,V,size,D,DNA,CDR3
TRBJ2-3,TRBV7-9,few,-,TGTGCCAGCAGCTTCGGGGATACGCAGTATTTT,CASSFGDTQYF
TRBJ1-6,TRBV19,-,-,TGTGCCAGTAGTACGGGACTGCATAATTCACCCCTCCACTTT,CASSTGLHNSPLHF
TRBJ1-3,TRBV5-1,-,-,TGCGCCAGCAGCCCAAGGGGGGAGGAACCTTTCTCTGGAAACACCATATATTTT,CASSPRGEEPFSGNTIYF
TRBJ2-6,TRBV7-3,few,TRBD1,TGTGCCAGCAGGAGGACAGGGGACTCTGGGGCCAACGTCCTGACTTTC,CASRRTGDSGANVLTF
TRBJ1-5,TRBV19,-,-,TGTGCCAGTAGTATTGGTACGGGCAGCGCTCTTGATCAGCCCCAGCATTTT,CASSIGTGSALDQPQHF
TRBJ2-3,TRBV5-1,-,TRBD1,TGCGCCAGCAGCAATGGACAGGGGGCGCGAGATACGCAGTATTTT,CASSNGQGARDTQYF
TRBJ2-1,TRBV18,few,-,TGTGCCAGCTCACCACCGAAAACCGCCGGGCATGGTGAGCAGTTCTTC,CASSPPKTAGHGEQFF
TRBJ1-4,TRBV29-1,few,-,TGCAGCGTTGGGGAATGGGAAAAACTGTTTTTT,CSVGEWEKLFF
TRBJ2-1,TRBV30,-,TRBD1,TGTGCCTGGAGTAAGGGGGCAGGGGTCAATGAGCAGTTCTTC,CAWSKGAGVNEQFF
TRBJ1-2,TRBV29-1,-,TRBD1,TGCAGCGTCGTAGAGGGACAGCGGGACACCTTC,CSVVEGQRDTF
TRBJ2-5,TRBV9,-,TRBD2,TGTGCCAGCAGCGTAGCGCCGACTAGCCAGACCCAGTACTTC,CASSVAPTSQTQYF
TRBJ1-2,TRBV9,-,-,TGTGCCAGCAGCGGCTATGGCTACACCTTC,CASSGYGYTF
TRBJ2-2,TRBV4-3,-,TRBD1,TGCGCCAGCAGCCAACTGACAGGGCAAGGCGGGGAGCTGTTTTTT,CASSQLTGQGGELFF
TRBJ2-5,TRBV13,-,TRBD2,TGTGCCAGCACCAATCTCGGGGCTAGCGGGGGACAAGAGACCCAGTACTTC,CASTNLGASGGQETQYF
TRBJ2-3,TRBV7-9,few,-,TGTGCCAGCAGCTTCGGTTGGGACGGAAGCACAGATACGCAGTATTTT,CASSFGWDGSTDTQYF
TRBJ2-5,TRBV29-1,-,-,TGCAGCGTTGACCCAGCCAGGGGAGAGACCCAGTACTTC,CSVDPARGETQYF
TRBJ1-1,TRBV4-2,-,TRBD1,TGTGCCAGCAGCCAAAACAGGGGAGCGAACACTGAAGCTTTCTTT,CASSQNRGANTEAFF
TRBJ1-2,TRBV7-9,few,TRBD1,TGTGCCAGCAGCCAGGGGGCAGGTTATGGCTACACCTTC,CASSQGAGYGYTF
TRBJ2-5,TRBV25-1,-,-,TGTGCCAGCAGTGAATCGCACAGTCCGGAGACCCAGTACTTC,CASSESHSPETQYF
TRBJ2-7,TRBV4-1,few,TRBD2,TGCGCCAGCAGCCAAGCGAGGACTAGCGGGACCTACGAGCAGTACTTC,CASSQARTSGTYEQYF
TRBJ2-1,TRBV7-3,few,-,TGTGCCAGCAGCTCCCGCGGTGTTGGCGATGAGCAGTTCTTC,CASSSRGVGDEQFF
TRBJ1-2,TRBV4-3,-,TRBD1,TGCGCCAGCAGCCAGGCTCTCTGGACAGGGGATGGCTACACCTTC,CASSQALWTGDGYTF
TRBJ2-5,TRBV2,-,-,TGTGCCACCACGAATCTCCAGAAACAAGAGACCCAGTACTTC,CATTNLQKQETQYF
TRBJ2-1,TRBV29-1,-,-,TGCAGCGCTGAGGTTAGGGGGGGAGCTAATGAGCAGTTCTTC,CSAEVRGGANEQFF
TRBJ2-4,TRBV13,few,-,TGTGCCAGCAGCTTAGAGAACGAAAACATTCAGTACTTC,CASSLENENIQYF
TRBJ1-2,TRBV29-1,-,-,TGCAGCGTTGAAGATTCGTTCCGCGGGGTCCTCGGCTACACCTTC,CSVEDSFRGVLGYTF
TRBJ2-6,TRBV15,few,-,TGTGCCACCAGGTCCCCAAACCAGGGTACTTATGGGGCCAACGTCCTGACTTTC,CATRSPNQGTYGANVLTF
TRBJ1-1,TRBV5-6,-,-,TGTGCCAGCAGCGCCATGGATACTGAAGCTTTCTTT,CASSAMDTEAFF
TRBJ2-1,TRBV11-2,few,-,TGTGCCAGCAGCCCACCGTTAGCCGATGAGCAGTTCTTC,CASSPPLADEQFF
TRBJ2-1,TRBV15,-,-,TGTGCCACCAGCAGAGAGAAACTTGGTGAGCAGTTCTTC,CATSREKLGEQFF
TRBJ2-7,TRBV7-9,-,TRBD2,TGTGCCAGCAGCTTAGGACTAGCGGCGGGGGAGCAGTACTTC,CASSLGLAAGEQYF
TRBJ1-5,TRBV2,-,-,TGTGCCAGCAGTAACATTGGGCCCCAGCATTTT,CASSNIGPQHF
TRBJ2-7,TRBV7-2,-,TRBD1,TGTGCCAGCAGCTTAGGCACAGGGGGCTTCTACGAGCAGTACTTC,CASSLGTGGFYEQYF
TRBJ2-7,TRBV13,once,-,TGTGCCAGCTCAGGGGGGAGATACGAGCAGTACTTC,CASSGGRYEQYF
TRBJ1-4,TRBV27,few,-,TGTGCCAGCAAATCGTTTGCTGCTAATGAAAAACTGTTTTTT,CASKSFAANEKLFF
TRBJ1-1,TRBV30,-,-,TGTGCCTGGAGTTCGGGCACTGAAGCTTTCTTT,CAWSSGTEAFF
TRBJ1-6,TRBV30,-,TRBD1,TGTGCCTGGAGTGTCCCTCCTCGACAGGGGAGATCCTATAATTCACCCCTCCACTTT,CAWSVPPRQGRSYNSPLHF
TRBJ1-1,TRBV2,few,TRBD1,TGTGCCAGCAGTGAAGACAGGGGGAGCGCGAACACTGAAGCTTTCTTT,CASSEDRGSANTEAFF
TRBJ1-1,TRBV9,few,-,TGTGCCAGCAGCGGTGGGGGTGGCACTGAAGCTTTCTTT,CASSGGGGTEAFF
TRBJ2-4,TRBV15,few,-,TGTGCCACCAGCAGTAAGAACAATAGGAACATTCAGTACTTC,CATSSKNNRNIQYF
TRBJ1-1,TRBV6-1,-,-,TGTGCCAGCAGTGGAAACACCAGGGCTTTCAACACTGAAGCTTTCTTT,CASSGNTRAFNTEAFF
TRBJ1-5,TRBV13,once,-,TGTGCCAGCAGCTTAGGCGGCCGCAATCAGCCCCAGCATTTT,CASSLGGRNQPQHF
TRBJ2-2,TRBV2,-,TRBD1,TGTGCCAGCCATAATCCGGGACAGGGCCACACCGGGGAGCTGTTTTTT,CASHNPGQGHTGELFF
TRBJ1-4,TRBV2,-,-,TGTGCCAGCAGGGACACTCTTACAACTAATGAAAAACTGTTTTTT,CASRDTLTTNEKLFF
TRBJ2-3,TRBV7-8,few,TRBD2,TGTGCCAGCAGCTTAGCCGTAGCGGGGGATGCAGATACGCAGTATTTT,CASSLAVAGDADTQYF
TRBJ2-1,TRBV6-4,-,-,TGTGCCAGCAGTGAACAGGGCTCATCCAATGAGCAGTTCTTC,CASSEQGSSNEQFF
TRBJ2-2,TRBV15,few,-,TGTGCCACCAGCAGTGGGCACTGGAACACCGGGGAGCTGTTTTTT,CATSSGHWNTGELFF
TRBJ2-3,TRBV30,-,-,TGTGCCTGGAGTGTGACAGGAGATACGCAGTATTTT,CAWSVTGDTQYF
TRBJ2-7,TRBV5-1,-,-,TGCGCCAGCAGGGGTAAGGTCTACTCCTACGAGCAGTACTTC,CASRGKVYSYEQYF
TRBJ1-5,TRBV30,-,TRBD1,TGTGCCTGGAGTGTCGCGACAGGGGAATGGACGGATAGCAATCAGCCCCAGCATTTT,CAWSVATGEWTDSNQPQHF
TRBJ1-6,TRBV7-2,-,-,TGTGCCAGCAGCTTAAACTCTGGGGGCGGTTCACCCCTCCACTTT,CASSLNSGGGSPLHF
TRBJ2-7,TRBV15,-,TRBD1,TGTGCCACCGGGCAGGGGGCTACCTACGAGCAGTACTTC,CATGQGATYEQYF
TRBJ2-7,TRBV5-1,-,-,TGCGCCAGCAGCTTGTATACAGACTACGAGCAGTACTTC,CASSLYTDYEQYF
TRBJ2-5,TRBV30,few,TRBD1,TGTGCCTGGACCGGGACAGGGGGCAATTTGCAAGAGACCCAGTACTTC,CAWTGTGGNLQETQYF